This TCR beta chain was retrieved from a study of tumor-infiltrating lymphocytes in primary liver carcinoma. RNA isolated from unsorted whole blood supplied the blood RNA, with germline DNA also extracted. Findings of the study overall: Bulk unsorted material prevented CD4+ and CD8+ repertoire comparison.

The CDR3 covers 15 residues. V was pared by 7 bases and J by 3 bases, with 13 bases between. In regard to this clonotype: Its specificity is not known.

Using a constant-region primer together with ProtoScript II reverse transcriptase, TCR beta cDNA was made from about 500 ng of total RNA. Each TCR beta library was derived from three nested multiplex PCR rounds that employed slightly modified ARM-PCR. Running 10 cycles apiece, the first two PCR rounds relied on TRBV1-TRBV30 forward primers together with a C-beta reverse primer. TCRdb re-analysed the multiplex PCR reads in MiXCR, keeping a single row per CDR3 protein. The sample shows about 200,000 distinct CDR3 sequences, around three fifths of them seen only once. Sequences were obtained from peripheral blood. This receptor was obtained from an older woman with primary liver carcinoma and hepatitis B virus infection. The chain recombines TRBV12-3 or TRBV12-4 with TRBJ2-6; the D gene is possibly TRBD1 (5 bases). The CDR3 protein is CASTWTRVGANVLTF. The CDR3 DNA follows: TGTGCCAGCACCTGGACAAGGGTTGGGGCCAACGTCCTGACTTTC.